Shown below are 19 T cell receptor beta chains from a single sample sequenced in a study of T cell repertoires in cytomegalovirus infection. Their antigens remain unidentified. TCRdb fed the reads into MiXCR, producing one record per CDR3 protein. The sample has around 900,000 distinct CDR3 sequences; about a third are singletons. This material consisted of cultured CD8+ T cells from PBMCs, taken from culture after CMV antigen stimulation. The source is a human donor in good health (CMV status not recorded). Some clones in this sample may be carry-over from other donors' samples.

As DNA, the CDR3 is TGTGCCAGCTCGGACCGGCGAGAGCAGTACTTC. Residues: CASSDRREQYF. The chain carries TRBV12-3 or TRBV12-4 and TRBJ2-7; D is unclear. The V gene lost 8 bases and the J gene lost 7 bases, with 12 bases spanning the gap. This CDR3 spans 11 amino acids.

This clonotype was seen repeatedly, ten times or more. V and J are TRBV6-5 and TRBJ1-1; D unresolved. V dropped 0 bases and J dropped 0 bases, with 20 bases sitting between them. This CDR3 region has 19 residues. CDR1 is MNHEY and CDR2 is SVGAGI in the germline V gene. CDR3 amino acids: CASSYSSWVTRAMNTEAFF. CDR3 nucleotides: TGTGCCAGCAGTTACTCGAGTTGGGTTACTAGGGCCATGAACACTGAAGCTTTCTTT.

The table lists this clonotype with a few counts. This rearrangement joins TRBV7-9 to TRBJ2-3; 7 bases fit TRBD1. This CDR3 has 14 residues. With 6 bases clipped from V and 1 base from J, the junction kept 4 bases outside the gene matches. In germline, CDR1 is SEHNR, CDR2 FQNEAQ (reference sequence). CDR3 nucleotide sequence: TGTGCCAGCAGGGGACAGAACCGCACAGATACGCAGTATTTT. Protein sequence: CASRGQNRTDTQYF.

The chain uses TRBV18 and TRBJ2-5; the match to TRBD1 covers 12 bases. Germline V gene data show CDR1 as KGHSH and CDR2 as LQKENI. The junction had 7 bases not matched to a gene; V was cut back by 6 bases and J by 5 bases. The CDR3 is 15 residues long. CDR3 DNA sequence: TGTGCCAGCTCCCTCAGCGGGACAGGGGGCGAGACCCAGTACTTC. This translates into CASSLSGTGGETQYF.

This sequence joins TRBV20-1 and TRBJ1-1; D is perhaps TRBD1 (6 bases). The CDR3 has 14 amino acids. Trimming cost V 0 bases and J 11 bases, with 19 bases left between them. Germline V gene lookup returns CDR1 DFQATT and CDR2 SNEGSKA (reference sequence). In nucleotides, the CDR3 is TGCAGTGCTAGAGACCCTACAGGGCTCGTGGCTGCTTTCTTT. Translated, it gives CSARDPTGLVAAFF.

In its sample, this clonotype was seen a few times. This chain's CDR3 is CASGRMAINGYTF. The CDR3, as DNA: TGTGCCAGCGGGAGGATGGCGATAAATGGCTACACCTTC. The chain carries TRBV27 and TRBJ1-2; unclear D gene. The germline V gene encodes CDR1 MNHEY and CDR2 SMNVEV (reference sequence). The CDR3 sequence is 13 residues long. Trimming left V 8 bases short and J 6 bases short, with 16 bases between.

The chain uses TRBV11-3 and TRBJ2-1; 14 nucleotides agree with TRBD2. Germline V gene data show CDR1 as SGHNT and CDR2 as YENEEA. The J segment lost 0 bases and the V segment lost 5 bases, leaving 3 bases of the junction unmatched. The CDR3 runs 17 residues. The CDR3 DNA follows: TGTGCCAGCAGCGAAGGACTAGCGGGGGGCTCCTACAATGAGCAGTTCTTC. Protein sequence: CASSEGLAGGSYNEQFF.

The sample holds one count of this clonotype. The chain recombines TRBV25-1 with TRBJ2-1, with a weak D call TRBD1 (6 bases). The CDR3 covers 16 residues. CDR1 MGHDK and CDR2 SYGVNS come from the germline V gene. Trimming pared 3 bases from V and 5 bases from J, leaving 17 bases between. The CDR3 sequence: CASSDFRGSSDNEQFF. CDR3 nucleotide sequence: TGTGCCAGCAGTGACTTCAGGGGTTCCTCGGACAATGAGCAGTTCTTC.

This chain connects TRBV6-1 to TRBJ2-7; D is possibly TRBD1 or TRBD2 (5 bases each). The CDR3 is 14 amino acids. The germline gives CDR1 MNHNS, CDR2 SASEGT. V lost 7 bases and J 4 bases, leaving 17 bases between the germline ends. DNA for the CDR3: TGTGCCAGCACCTCGGGGCCTATCGGGTACGAGCAGTACTTC. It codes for CASTSGPIGYEQYF.

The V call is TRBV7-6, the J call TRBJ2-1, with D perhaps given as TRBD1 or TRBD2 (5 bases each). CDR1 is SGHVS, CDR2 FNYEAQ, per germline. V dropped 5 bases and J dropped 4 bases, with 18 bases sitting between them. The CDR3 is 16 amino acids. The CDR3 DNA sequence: TGTGCCAGCAGCCCCAGGGACGGCCTCTTTTACAATGAGCAGTTCTTC. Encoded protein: CASSPRDGLFYNEQFF.

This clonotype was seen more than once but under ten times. This CDR3 reads CASSLGGSGGLSTDTQYF. In DNA, the CDR3 is TGTGCCAGCAGCTTGGGTGGTAGCGGGGGGCTAAGCACAGATACGCAGTATTTT. The chain employs TRBV5-6 and TRBJ2-3; TRBD2 matches at 10 bases. Trimming at V came to 0 bases and at J to 0 bases, leaving 7 bases not matched to a gene. Germline CDR1 and CDR2: SGHDT and YYEEEE. The CDR3 runs 18 residues.

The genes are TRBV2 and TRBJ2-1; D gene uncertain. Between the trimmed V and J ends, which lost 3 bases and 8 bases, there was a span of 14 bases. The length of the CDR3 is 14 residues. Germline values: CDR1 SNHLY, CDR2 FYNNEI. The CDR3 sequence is CASSDNSEWDEQFF. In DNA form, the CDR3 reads TGTGCCAGCAGTGACAACAGTGAGTGGGATGAGCAGTTCTTC.

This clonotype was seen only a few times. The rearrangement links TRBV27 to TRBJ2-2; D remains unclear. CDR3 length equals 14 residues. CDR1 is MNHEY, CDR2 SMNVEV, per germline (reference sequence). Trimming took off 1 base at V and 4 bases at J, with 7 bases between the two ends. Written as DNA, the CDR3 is TGTGCCAGCAGTTTATGGGCAGCCACCGGGGAGCTGTTTTTT. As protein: CASSLWAATGELFF.

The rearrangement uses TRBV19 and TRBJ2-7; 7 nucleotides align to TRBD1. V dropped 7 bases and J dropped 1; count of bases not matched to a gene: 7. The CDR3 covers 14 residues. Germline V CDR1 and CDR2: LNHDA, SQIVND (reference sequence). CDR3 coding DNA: TGTGCCAGTAAATCGACAGGGAGTTCCTACGAGCAGTACTTC. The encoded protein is CASKSTGSSYEQYF.

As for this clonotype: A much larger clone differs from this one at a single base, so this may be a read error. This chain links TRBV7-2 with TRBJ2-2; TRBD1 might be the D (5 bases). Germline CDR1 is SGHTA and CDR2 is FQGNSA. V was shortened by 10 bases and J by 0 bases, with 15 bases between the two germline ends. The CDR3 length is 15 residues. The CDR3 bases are TGTGCCACAAGACAGAACATAGCGAACACCGGGGAGCTGTTTTTT. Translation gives CATRQNIANTGELFF.

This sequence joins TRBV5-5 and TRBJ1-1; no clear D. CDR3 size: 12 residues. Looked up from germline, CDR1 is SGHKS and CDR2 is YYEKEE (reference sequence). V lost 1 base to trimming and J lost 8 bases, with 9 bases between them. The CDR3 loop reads CASSLIDPEAFF. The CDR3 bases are TGTGCCAGCAGCTTGATAGACCCAGAAGCTTTCTTT.

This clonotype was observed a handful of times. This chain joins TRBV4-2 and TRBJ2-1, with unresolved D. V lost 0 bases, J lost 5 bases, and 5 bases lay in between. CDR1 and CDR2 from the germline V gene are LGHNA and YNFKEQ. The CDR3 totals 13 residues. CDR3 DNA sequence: TGTGCCAGCAGCCAAGAAGCCAACAATGAGCAGTTCTTC. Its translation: CASSQEANNEQFF.

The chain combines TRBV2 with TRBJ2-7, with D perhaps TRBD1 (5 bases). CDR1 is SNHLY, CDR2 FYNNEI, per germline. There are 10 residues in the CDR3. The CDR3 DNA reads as TGTGCCAGCCAGGGCTACGAGCAGTACGTT. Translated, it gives CASQGYEQYV.

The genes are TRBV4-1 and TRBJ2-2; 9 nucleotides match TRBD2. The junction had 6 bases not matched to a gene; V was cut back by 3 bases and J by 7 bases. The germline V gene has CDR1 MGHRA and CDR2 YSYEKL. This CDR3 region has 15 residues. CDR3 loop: CASSHGGGAFGELFF. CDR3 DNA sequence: TGCGCCAGCAGCCATGGCGGGGGGGCCTTCGGGGAGCTGTTTTTT.